This T cell receptor beta chain was identified in a study of blood T cell repertoires in COVID-19. Trimming removed 3 bases at V and 7 bases at J, with 15 bases between. The CDR3 covers 14 residues. CDR1 and CDR2 from the germline V gene are SGDLS and YYNGEE. This table comes from immunoSEQ multiplex PCR, and its TCRdb copy is limited to in-frame clones, with some not included. Among some 110,000 clones, around 86% were seen once, and the ten largest hold 3.5% to 5.5%. J is TRBJ2-3 and V is TRBV9, with D possibly TRBD1 on 6 matching bases. Sequences were obtained from peripheral blood. This TCR derives from a middle-aged man with acute or convalescent COVID-19. This CDR3 reads CASSDRELGNTQYF. The CDR3 DNA follows: TGTGCCAGCAGCGACAGGGAATTGGGAAATACGCAGTATTTT.